Each of the 5 T cell receptor beta chains below was sequenced from the same sample in a study of identical twins. TCRdb reanalysed the 5' RACE reads using MiXCR and keeps one entry per CDR3 protein. In the table there are 600,000 to 850,000 distinct CDR3 sequences, 15% to 20% of which are singletons. The same specimen was also included in a second study, on T cells expressing NK-cell markers.

Sequencing input: PBMCs. The source of these receptors is a woman aged 18-29 years in good health.

This sequence joins TRBV4-2 and TRBJ2-3; weak D call: TRBD1 (5 bases). The CDR3 is 14 residues long. The germline CDR1 and CDR2 sequences are LGHNA and YNFKEQ. Trimming removed 4 bases at V and 2 bases at J, with 10 bases between. CDR3 amino acids: CASSRGRDTDTQYF. Written as DNA, the CDR3 is TGTGCCAGCAGCCGGGGCAGGGACACAGATACGCAGTATTTT.

Details on this clonotype: A read error may account for a junction end that differs from germline. The rearrangement joins TRBV10-3 to TRBJ2-7; 9 nucleotides line up with TRBD2. The V gene's germline CDR1 is ENHRY and CDR2 SYGVKD. This CDR3 comprises 13 residues. The CDR3 reads CAISESREGLARF. CDR3 bases: TGTGCCATCAGTGAGTCGAGGGAAGGACTAGCGCGCTTC.

This clonotype was detected only a few times. The V and J genes are TRBV10-2 and TRBJ2-7; 7 bases line up with TRBD2. The V gene end was trimmed by 7 bases and the J gene end by 2 bases; junction bases not matched to a gene: 8. Germline CDR1 and CDR2: WSHSY and SAAADI. The CDR3 is 14 amino acids. CDR3 sequence reads: CASTSGTPTYEQYF. CDR3 nucleotide sequence: TGCGCCAGCACAAGCGGGACCCCAACCTACGAGCAGTACTTC.

The chain is built from TRBV6-1 and TRBJ2-7, with TRBD1 as a possible D gene (5 bases). Germline values: CDR1 MNHNS, CDR2 SASEGT. CDR3 length equals 12 residues. The ends were cut back, 6 bases at V and 0 bases at J, with 6 bases in the middle. The CDR3 is CASRQVSYEQYF. The CDR3 DNA follows: TGTGCCAGCAGACAGGTCTCCTACGAGCAGTACTTC.

This clonotype was found a few times. The chain has TRBV4-2 and TRBJ2-7, with D perhaps matching TRBD1 (5 bases). This CDR3 spans 16 amino acids. V lost 0 bases and J lost 1, with 13 bases in between. The V gene's germline CDR1 is LGHNA and CDR2 YNFKEQ. CDR3 region: CASSQEGQGRSYEQYF. For the CDR3, the DNA is TGTGCCAGCAGCCAAGAAGGGCAGGGAAGGTCCTACGAGCAGTACTTC.